This T cell receptor (beta chain) is from a study of patients and donors after allogeneic stem cell transplantation (dated by TCRdb to about 2020). To prepare the library, RT-PCR was applied. The sequencer listed for this sample is NextSeq 550. TCRdb trimmed the raw reads at Q25, called clones with MiXCR and kept productive beta chains. Each CDR3 protein gets just one entry, which takes the most common genes and DNA from the rows behind it. Present in this sample are roughly 250,000 distinct CDR3 sequences, around an eighth of which were seen just once. The ten largest clones take up around 10% of the sample. The CDR3 contains 12 residues, cysteine and phenylalanine counted. The CDR3 DNA has 36 bases and is translated from base 1. CDR1 and CDR2, looked up from the germline V gene (reference sequence), are SEHNR and FQNEAQ. V and J lose 3 bases and 5 bases, and a span of 8 bases separates them. This clonotype was counted many times. Its target antigen remains unknown. Base qualities are not provided; no much larger clone lies one nucleotide away.

The rearranged chain carries TRBV7-9 and TRBJ2-7; the D segment may tentatively be TRBD1 or TRBD2, each giving 5 matched bases. Sequenced sample: blood, either unsorted or a sorted T cell fraction (not recorded which). This clonotype was sampled from a human donor who was either an allogeneic HSCT recipient or a stem cell or donor lymphocyte infusion donor (not recorded which). It is not recorded whose cells these are; they may come from a transplant donor. The CDR3 protein sequence reads: CASSLGVNEQYF. The nucleotides read TGTGCCAGCAGCTTGGGGGTTAACGAGCAGTACTTC.